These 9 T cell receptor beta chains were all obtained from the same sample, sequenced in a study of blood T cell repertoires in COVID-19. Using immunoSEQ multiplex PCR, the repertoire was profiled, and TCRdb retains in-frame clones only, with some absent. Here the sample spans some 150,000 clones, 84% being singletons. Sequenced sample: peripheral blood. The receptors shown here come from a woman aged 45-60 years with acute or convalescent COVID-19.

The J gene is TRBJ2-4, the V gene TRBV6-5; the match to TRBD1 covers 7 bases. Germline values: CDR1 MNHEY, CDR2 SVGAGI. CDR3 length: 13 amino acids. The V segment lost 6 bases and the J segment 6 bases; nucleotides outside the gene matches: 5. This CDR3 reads CASSPQGRNIQYF. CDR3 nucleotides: TGTGCCAGCAGCCCACAGGGGAGAAACATTCAGTACTTC.

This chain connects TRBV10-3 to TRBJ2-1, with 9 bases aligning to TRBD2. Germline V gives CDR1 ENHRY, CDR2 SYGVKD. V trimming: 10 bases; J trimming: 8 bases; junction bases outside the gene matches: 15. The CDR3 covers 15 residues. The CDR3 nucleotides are TGTGCCACAACCGGGACTAGCTCTTTCGGCGATGAGCAGTTCTTC. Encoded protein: CATTGTSSFGDEQFF.

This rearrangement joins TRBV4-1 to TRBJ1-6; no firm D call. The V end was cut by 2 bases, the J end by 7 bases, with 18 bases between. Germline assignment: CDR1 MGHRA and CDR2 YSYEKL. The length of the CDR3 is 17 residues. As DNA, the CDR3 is TGCGCCAGCAGCCAAAAGGGAGACCCCAGCCACAATTCACCCCTCCACTTT. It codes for CASSQKGDPSHNSPLHF.

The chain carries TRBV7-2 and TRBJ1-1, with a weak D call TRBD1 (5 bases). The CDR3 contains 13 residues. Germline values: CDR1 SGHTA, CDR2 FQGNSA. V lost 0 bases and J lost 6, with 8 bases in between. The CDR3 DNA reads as TGTGCCAGCAGCTTAGCGGGGGGATCTGAAGCTTTCTTT. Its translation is CASSLAGGSEAFF.

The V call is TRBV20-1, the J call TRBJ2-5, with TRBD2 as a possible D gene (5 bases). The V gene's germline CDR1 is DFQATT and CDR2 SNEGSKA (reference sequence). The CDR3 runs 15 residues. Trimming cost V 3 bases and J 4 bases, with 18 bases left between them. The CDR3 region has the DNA TGCAGTGCTAGTCCCGGGGTTCCCGACTCAGAGACCCAGTACTTC. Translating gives CSASPGVPDSETQYF.

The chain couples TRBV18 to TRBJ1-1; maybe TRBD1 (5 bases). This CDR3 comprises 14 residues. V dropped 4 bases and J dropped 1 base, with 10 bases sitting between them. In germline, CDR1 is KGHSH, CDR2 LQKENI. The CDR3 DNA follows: TGTGCCAGCTCACGAGCTGACAGGAACACTGAAGCTTTCTTT. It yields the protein CASSRADRNTEAFF. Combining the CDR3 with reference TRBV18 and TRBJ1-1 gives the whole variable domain NAGVMQNPRHLVRRRGQEARLRCSPMKGHSHVYWYRQLPEEGLKFMVYLQKENIIDESGMPKERFSAEFPKEGPSILRIQQVVRGDSAAYFCASSRADRNTEAFFGQGTRLTVV.

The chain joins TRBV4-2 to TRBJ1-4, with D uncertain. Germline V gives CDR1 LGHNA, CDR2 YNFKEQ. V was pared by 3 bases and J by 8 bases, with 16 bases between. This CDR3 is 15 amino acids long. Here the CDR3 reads CASSQEQTGREKLFF. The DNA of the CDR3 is TGTGCCAGCAGCCAGGAGCAGACGGGGAGGGAAAAACTGTTTTTT.

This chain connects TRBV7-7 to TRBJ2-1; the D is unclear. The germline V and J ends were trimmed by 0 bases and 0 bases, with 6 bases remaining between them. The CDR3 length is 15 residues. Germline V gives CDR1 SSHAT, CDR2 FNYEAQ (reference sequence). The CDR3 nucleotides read TGTGCCAGCAGCTTAGCGCGTAGCTCCTACAATGAGCAGTTCTTC. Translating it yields CASSLARSSYNEQFF.

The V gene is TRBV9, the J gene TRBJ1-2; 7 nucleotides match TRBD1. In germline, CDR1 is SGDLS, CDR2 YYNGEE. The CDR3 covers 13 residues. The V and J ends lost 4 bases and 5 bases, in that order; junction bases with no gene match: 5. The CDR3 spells CASSRDSAYGYTF. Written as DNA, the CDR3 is TGTGCCAGCAGCCGGGACAGCGCTTATGGCTACACCTTC.